This is a list of T cell receptor beta chains from one sample in a study of monozygotic twins with inflammatory bowel disease. TCRdb reprocessed the 5' RACE reads and keeps a single row for each CDR3 protein, giving no DNA. The sample includes 85,000 to 110,000 distinct CDR3 sequences. The sample consisted of blood. These TCRs come from a human donor with ulcerative colitis or Crohn's disease, or a healthy co-twin of an affected twin (not recorded which). Both conserved end residues are part of each CDR3.

>TRBV28|TRBJ2-3
CASTHLAGGPGKQYF
>TRBV7-2|TRBJ1-1
CASSDAGTENTEAFF
>TRBV5-1|TRBJ2-1
CASSGGRGDEQFF
>TRBV10-3|TRBJ1-5
CAATGQPNQPQHF
>TRBV7-2|TRBJ1-3
CASSRGTSGTGNTIYF
>TRBV9|TRBJ1-2
CASSGDGGGGEGYTF
>TRBV29-1|TRBJ2-7
CSVGWGTTTREQYF
>TRBV12-3/TRBV12-4|TRBJ2-7
CASRGGLSPLGQYF
>TRBV20-1|TRBJ1-2
CSARDPPESTNYGYTF
>TRBV7-2|TRBJ2-7
CASSSSGTGRSYEQYF
>TRBV7-8|TRBJ2-3
CASSFPASGGGYNTDTQYF
>TRBV30|TRBJ1-5
CAWSVFGVNQPQHF
>TRBV20-1|TRBJ2-5
CSPLAGIETQYF
>TRBV20-1|TRBJ2-7
CSARVGADEQYF
>TRBV6-1|TRBJ2-7
CASRLLGGAYEQYF
>TRBV12-3/TRBV12-4|TRBJ2-7
CASSLLTGGQYF
>TRBV20-1|TRBJ2-1
CSASSSGGLNEQFF
>TRBV4-3|TRBJ2-1
CASSQLRTSGSKFF
>TRBV11-2|TRBJ1-1
CASSLAQGGTEAFF
>TRBV11-2|TRBJ2-7
CASSLSAGYEQYF
>TRBV24-1|TRBJ2-3
CATSGTGFTDTQYF
>TRBV30|TRBJ2-6
CASHRDRGRKGANVLTF
>TRBV30|TRBJ1-3
CAWSGWGGSGNTIYF
>TRBV11-1|TRBJ2-1
CASSALAGVPSSYNEQFF
>TRBV5-6|TRBJ2-7
CASSLAMWGSSYEQYF
>TRBV6-2/TRBV6-3|TRBJ2-3
CASFEGTNFADTQYF
>TRBV4-1|TRBJ2-1
CASSQGGPGTGGRPYNEQFF
>TRBV5-1|TRBJ1-2
CASGGDNNYGYTF
>TRBV7-2|TRBJ2-7
CASSLAGGSAYEQYF
>TRBV11-2|TRBJ1-5
CASSERDPFGRGTGQPQHF
>TRBV11-2|TRBJ2-7
CASKTGGNGDYEQYF
>TRBV19|TRBJ1-5
CASSGTAYQPQHF
>TRBV27|TRBJ1-2
CASRYDGPPYGYTF
>TRBV12-3/TRBV12-4|TRBJ2-5
CASKIAGGRLQETQYF
>TRBV9|TRBJ1-3
CASSQRPSSGNTIYF
>TRBV5-1|TRBJ1-1
CASSPWVGGVDDTEAFF
>TRBV13|TRBJ1-6
CASSQTYSNNSPLHF
>TRBV11-2|TRBJ2-5
CASSLVDLGGYAKIQETQYF
>TRBV5-4|TRBJ2-2
CALGGGVGELFF
>TRBV7-2|TRBJ2-3
CASSLVLAPDTQYF
>TRBV6-2/TRBV6-3|TRBJ2-1
CASSPLREGLQDSSNEQFF
>TRBV7-8|TRBJ2-2
CASSLGGTGPEVYTGELFF
>TRBV28|TRBJ2-2
CATRTGANTGELIF
>TRBV7-2|TRBJ2-1
CASSSPVYNEQFF
>TRBV11-2|TRBJ2-7
CASSSRRLAGTYEQYF
>TRBV5-5|TRBJ2-3
CASSVDSWGTSGTDTQYF
>TRBV5-1|TRBJ2-1
CASSPRARAYNEQFF
>TRBV19|TRBJ2-7
CASSMSSGTYEQYF
>TRBV12-3/TRBV12-4|TRBJ1-5
CASSFVGGNQPQHF